The rows below give T cell receptor beta chains drawn from one sample of a study of early T cells in non-severe SARS-CoV-2 infection. Using its own MiXCR run on the 5' RACE reads, TCRdb lists one record per CDR3 protein. Here the sample spans fewer than 70,000 distinct CDR3 sequences, about 12% being singletons. Sequences were obtained from whole blood. Receptors were obtained from an adult who was a healthcare worker with PCR-confirmed SARS-CoV-2 infection or an uninfected control (not recorded which). Both conserved end residues are part of each CDR3. D genes are given only for firm matches. Some rows have no size entry. The others give once, few or many, or a class for an expanded clone.

CDR3 protein: CSARPDSAHHFAEAFF
CDR3 DNA: TGCAGTGCTAGACCGGACAGCGCGCACCACTTCGCTGAAGCTTTCTTT
J gene: TRBJ1-1
V gene: TRBV20-1
clone size: many
D gene: -

CDR3 protein: CSVLAGGPWEQYF
CDR3 DNA: TGCAGCGTCCTAGCGGGAGGGCCGTGGGAGCAGTACTTC
J gene: TRBJ2-7
V gene: TRBV29-1
clone size: -
D gene: TRBD2

CDR3 protein: CASSLGQLSYEQYF
CDR3 DNA: TGCGCCAGCAGCCTTGGACAGCTTAGCTACGAGCAGTACTTC
J gene: TRBJ2-7
V gene: TRBV5-1
clone size: many
D gene: -

CDR3 protein: CSARRSGQGYTEAFF
CDR3 DNA: TGCAGTGCTAGAAGGAGCGGACAGGGGTACACTGAAGCTTTCTTT
J gene: TRBJ1-1
V gene: TRBV20-1
clone size: -
D gene: TRBD1

CDR3 protein: CAWVTPGQGADGANVLTF
CDR3 DNA: TGTGCCTGGGTAACCCCGGGACAGGGGGCTGATGGGGCCAACGTCCTGACTTTC
J gene: TRBJ2-6
V gene: TRBV30
clone size: few
D gene: TRBD1

CDR3 protein: CASSSQGTKNTEAFF
CDR3 DNA: TGTGCCAGCAGCTCACAGGGGACTAAGAACACTGAAGCTTTCTTT
J gene: TRBJ1-1
V gene: TRBV7-9
clone size: many
D gene: TRBD1

CDR3 protein: CASSPGQGFSYEQYF
CDR3 DNA: TGTGCCAGTAGCCCCGGACAGGGCTTTTCCTACGAGCAGTACTTC
J gene: TRBJ2-7
V gene: TRBV19
clone size: many
D gene: TRBD1

CDR3 protein: CASRQGGTTIYRGDGYTF
CDR3 DNA: TGTGCCAGCAGGCAGGGAGGGACAACAATTTACCGGGGAGATGGCTACACCTTC
J gene: TRBJ1-2
V gene: TRBV5-4
clone size: -
D gene: -

CDR3 protein: CASRRFGQGPGNTIYF
CDR3 DNA: TGTGCCAGCAGACGATTCGGACAGGGTCCCGGAAACACCATATATTTT
J gene: TRBJ1-3
V gene: TRBV6-5
clone size: few
D gene: TRBD1

CDR3 protein: CASSLNRGGEQYF
CDR3 DNA: TGTGCCAGCAGTTTAAACAGGGGAGGCGAGCAGTACTTC
J gene: TRBJ2-7
V gene: TRBV12-3/TRBV12-4
clone size: few
D gene: -

CDR3 protein: CASSQRRNMGETQYF
CDR3 DNA: TGTGCCAGCAGCCAGCGACGAAACATGGGAGAGACCCAGTACTTC
J gene: TRBJ2-5
V gene: TRBV11-3
clone size: -
D gene: -

CDR3 protein: CASSQEYWTGGHNEQFF
CDR3 DNA: TGTGCCAGCAGCCAAGAATATTGGACAGGGGGCCACAATGAGCAGTTCTTC
J gene: TRBJ2-1
V gene: TRBV3-1
clone size: -
D gene: TRBD1

CDR3 protein: CASSQGQMNTEAFF
CDR3 DNA: TGTGCCAGCAGCCAAGGACAGATGAACACTGAAGCTTTCTTT
J gene: TRBJ1-1
V gene: TRBV3-1
clone size: -
D gene: -

CDR3 protein: CASSVEGTGVYEQYF
CDR3 DNA: TGTGCCAGCAGCGTAGAAGGGACAGGGGTCTACGAGCAGTACTTC
J gene: TRBJ2-7
V gene: TRBV9
clone size: -
D gene: TRBD1

CDR3 protein: CASSSSRGAETQYF
CDR3 DNA: TGTGCCAGCAGCTCATCCCGTGGAGCAGAGACCCAGTACTTC
J gene: TRBJ2-5
V gene: TRBV7-3
clone size: many
D gene: -

CDR3 protein: CASSDSGAGANVLTF
CDR3 DNA: TGTGCCAGCAGTGACTCGGGGGCTGGGGCCAACGTCCTGACTTTC
J gene: TRBJ2-6
V gene: TRBV6-4
clone size: -
D gene: -

CDR3 protein: CASSRRQAQGTGELFF
CDR3 DNA: TGTGCCAGCTCCCGACGACAGGCCCAGGGGACCGGGGAGCTGTTTTTT
J gene: TRBJ2-2
V gene: TRBV18
clone size: many
D gene: -

CDR3 protein: CASSTMTGSSSYEQYF
CDR3 DNA: TGTGCCAGCAGCACCATGACAGGGTCAAGCTCCTACGAGCAGTACTTC
J gene: TRBJ2-7
V gene: TRBV11-2
clone size: many
D gene: TRBD1

CDR3 protein: CASSFKVGEQYF
CDR3 DNA: TGTGCCAGCAGCTTCAAGGTTGGGGAGCAGTACTTC
J gene: TRBJ2-7
V gene: TRBV28
clone size: few
D gene: -

CDR3 protein: CASSLDPPGTQYF
CDR3 DNA: TGTGCCAGCAGCTTAGATCCCCCGGGGACCCAGTACTTC
J gene: TRBJ2-5
V gene: TRBV11-2
clone size: many
D gene: -

CDR3 protein: CASSEGQGSNQPQHF
CDR3 DNA: TGTGCCAGCAGTGAGGGACAGGGAAGCAATCAGCCCCAGCATTTT
J gene: TRBJ1-5
V gene: TRBV6-1
clone size: many
D gene: TRBD1

CDR3 protein: CASSQIGTREARELFF
CDR3 DNA: TGCGCCAGCAGCCAAATTGGTACGCGGGAGGCAAGGGAGCTGTTTTTT
J gene: TRBJ2-2
V gene: TRBV4-1
clone size: few
D gene: TRBD2

CDR3 protein: CASSSGLAETDTQYF
CDR3 DNA: TGCGCCAGCAGCTCGGGACTAGCGGAGACAGATACGCAGTATTTT
J gene: TRBJ2-3
V gene: TRBV5-1
clone size: many
D gene: TRBD2

CDR3 protein: CASSVRGRTEAFF
CDR3 DNA: TGTGCCAGCAGCGTCAGGGGGCGAACTGAAGCTTTCTTT
J gene: TRBJ1-1
V gene: TRBV9
clone size: few
D gene: TRBD1

CDR3 protein: CASSLRSRSPLHF
CDR3 DNA: TGTGCCAGCAGCTTGAGAAGCCGTTCACCCCTCCACTTT
J gene: TRBJ1-6
V gene: TRBV5-8
clone size: few
D gene: -

CDR3 protein: CASSLWDREEYGYTF
CDR3 DNA: TGTGCCAGCAGCTTATGGGACAGGGAGGAATATGGCTACACCTTC
J gene: TRBJ1-2
V gene: TRBV7-9
clone size: -
D gene: TRBD1

CDR3 protein: CSEPENYGYTF
CDR3 DNA: TGCAGTGAACCCGAAAACTATGGCTACACCTTC
J gene: TRBJ1-2
V gene: TRBV20-1
clone size: few
D gene: -

CDR3 protein: CASSSHPGTYNEQFF
CDR3 DNA: TGTGCCAGCAGTTCACACCCCGGGACTTACAATGAGCAGTTCTTC
J gene: TRBJ2-1
V gene: TRBV12-3/TRBV12-4
clone size: few
D gene: -

CDR3 protein: CASSSGQGPYEQYF
CDR3 DNA: TGTGCCAGCAGCTCTGGACAGGGTCCCTACGAGCAGTACTTC
J gene: TRBJ2-7
V gene: TRBV14
clone size: once
D gene: TRBD1

CDR3 protein: CASSLGPLGGGSYEQYF
CDR3 DNA: TGTGCCAGCAGCTTGGGCCCCCTAGGGGGAGGCTCCTACGAGCAGTACTTC
J gene: TRBJ2-7
V gene: TRBV5-8
clone size: few
D gene: -

CDR3 protein: CATSDRVTDTQYF
CDR3 DNA: TGTGCCACTTCGGACAGGGTGACAGATACGCAGTATTTT
J gene: TRBJ2-3
V gene: TRBV10-3
clone size: few
D gene: TRBD1

CDR3 protein: CASSLMWGSGSFYNEQFF
CDR3 DNA: TGTGCCAGCAGCTTAATGTGGGGTAGCGGGAGCTTCTACAATGAGCAGTTCTTC
J gene: TRBJ2-1
V gene: TRBV11-3
clone size: few
D gene: TRBD2

CDR3 protein: CASSPATRGDNSPLHF
CDR3 DNA: TGTGCCAGCAGCCCCGCGACGCGTGGGGATAATTCACCCCTCCACTTT
J gene: TRBJ1-6
V gene: TRBV7-9
clone size: -
D gene: -

CDR3 protein: CASSLDRGLAGANEQFF
CDR3 DNA: TGTGCCAGCAGCTTAGATAGGGGCCTAGCGGGGGCCAATGAGCAGTTCTTC
J gene: TRBJ2-1
V gene: TRBV11-2
clone size: many
D gene: TRBD2

CDR3 protein: CASNPIRGGYEAFF
CDR3 DNA: TGTGCCAGCAATCCGATTCGAGGGGGTTATGAAGCTTTCTTT
J gene: TRBJ1-1
V gene: TRBV12-3/TRBV12-4
clone size: many
D gene: -

CDR3 protein: CAGGALGTEAFF
CDR3 DNA: TGTGCCGGGGGGGCTTTGGGGACTGAAGCTTTCTTT
J gene: TRBJ1-1
V gene: TRBV28
clone size: many
D gene: -

CDR3 protein: CASSEIAGQETQYF
CDR3 DNA: TGTGCCAGCAGTGAAATAGCGGGGCAAGAGACCCAGTACTTC
J gene: TRBJ2-5
V gene: TRBV6-4
clone size: many
D gene: TRBD2

CDR3 protein: CASSLEGPSSYNSPLHF
CDR3 DNA: TGTGCCAGCAGCTTAGAAGGGCCTAGCTCCTATAATTCACCCCTCCACTTT
J gene: TRBJ1-6
V gene: TRBV7-9
clone size: -
D gene: -